What follows describes a single TCR beta chain. Its specificity is not known. Data came from immunoSEQ multiplex PCR; TCRdb stores just in-frame clones and leaves some out. The sample includes some 16,000 clones, nearly 97% of them seen just once. Time point in this sample: baseline, week 1 (first vaccination visit). Treatment here: pre-vaccination baseline after standard-of-care therapy. This sample was included in a study of a mutant IDH1 vaccine in newly diagnosed glioma. At the level of the study: Treatment recipients were about 60% male and around 38% female, and their mean age was roughly 40 years. Earlier treatment was radiotherapy, temozolomide, or both, with most getting both.

CDR1 MNHNY and CDR2 SVGAGI come from the germline V gene (reference sequence). This CDR3 has 13 amino acids. Trimming removed 0 bases from V and 6 bases from J, with 8 bases in between. General observations from the study: Most patients, approximately 93%, showed vaccine-induced immune responses.

The TCR originated in a woman under 30 with glioma. Some clones in this sample may be carry-over from other donors' samples. Here the sequenced sample was peripheral blood mononuclear cells (PBMCs), taken from a glioma patient treated with radiotherapy, temozolomide or both. The chain is built from TRBV6-6 and TRBJ1-1; the D is unclear. The CDR3 DNA reads TGTGCCAGCAGTTACTCCGACTACCCTGAAGCTTTCTTT. It yields the protein CASSYSDYPEAFF.